This record concerns one TCR beta chain sequence. These data are taken from a study of blood T cell repertoires in COVID-19. The CDR3 sequence is 13 residues long. Germline V gives CDR1 MNHEY, CDR2 SMNVEV (reference sequence). V lost 6 bases, J lost 6 bases, and 14 bases lay in between. Sequencing used immunoSEQ multiplex PCR; TCRdb keeps in-frame clones, though not all of them. This table holds 100,000 to 150,000 clones, 81% found once. The specimen sequenced was peripheral blood. The chain couples TRBV27 to TRBJ2-5; TRBD1 is a possible D gene (6 bases). The clonotype was recovered from a woman aged 45-65 years with acute or convalescent COVID-19. The CDR3 protein is CASRRQDWKTQYF. In DNA, the CDR3 is TGTGCCAGCAGGAGACAGGATTGGAAGACCCAGTACTTC.